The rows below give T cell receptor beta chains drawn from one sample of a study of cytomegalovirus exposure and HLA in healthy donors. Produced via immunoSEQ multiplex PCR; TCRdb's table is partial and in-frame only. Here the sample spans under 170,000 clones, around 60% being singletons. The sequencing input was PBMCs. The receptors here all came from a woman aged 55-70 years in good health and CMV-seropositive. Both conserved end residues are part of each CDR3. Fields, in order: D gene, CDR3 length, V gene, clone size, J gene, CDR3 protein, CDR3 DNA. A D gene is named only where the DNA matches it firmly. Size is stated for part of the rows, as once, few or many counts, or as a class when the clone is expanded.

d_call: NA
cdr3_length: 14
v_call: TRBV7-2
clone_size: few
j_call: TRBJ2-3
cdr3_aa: CASSLRAGSDTQYF
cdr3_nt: TGTGCCAGCAGCTTAAGGGCGGGCTCAGATACGCAGTATTTT

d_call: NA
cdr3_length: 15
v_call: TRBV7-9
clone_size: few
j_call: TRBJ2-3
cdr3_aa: CASSNPLTSTDTQYF
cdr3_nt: TGTGCCAGCAGCAATCCCCTCACTAGCACAGATACGCAGTATTTT

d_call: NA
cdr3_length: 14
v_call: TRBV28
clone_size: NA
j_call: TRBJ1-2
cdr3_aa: CASSPTGRPYGYTF
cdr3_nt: TGTGCCAGCAGTCCAACAGGGCGACCCTATGGCTACACCTTC

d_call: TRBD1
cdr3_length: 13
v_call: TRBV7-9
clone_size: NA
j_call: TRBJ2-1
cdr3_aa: CASRATGESEQFF
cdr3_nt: TGTGCCAGCAGAGCGACAGGGGAGAGTGAGCAGTTCTTC

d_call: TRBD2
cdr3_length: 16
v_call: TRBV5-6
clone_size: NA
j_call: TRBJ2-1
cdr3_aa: CASSTLAGSSDNEQFF
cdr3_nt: TGTGCCAGCAGCACGCTAGCGGGGTCTTCTGACAATGAGCAGTTCTTC

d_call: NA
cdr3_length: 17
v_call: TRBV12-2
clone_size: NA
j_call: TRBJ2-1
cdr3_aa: CASRFLFGLAGVNEQFF
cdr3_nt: TGTGCAAGTCGCTTCTTATTCGGACTAGCGGGGGTCAATGAGCAGTTCTTC

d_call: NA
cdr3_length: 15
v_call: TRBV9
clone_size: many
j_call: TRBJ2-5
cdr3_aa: CASSVGQTDQETQYF
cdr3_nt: TGTGCCAGCAGCGTAGGACAGACCGACCAAGAGACCCAGTACTTC

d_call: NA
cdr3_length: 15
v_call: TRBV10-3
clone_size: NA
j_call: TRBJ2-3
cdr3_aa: CAISAQRLSTDTQYF
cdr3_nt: TGTGCCATCAGTGCCCAGCGTCTGAGCACAGATACGCAGTATTTT

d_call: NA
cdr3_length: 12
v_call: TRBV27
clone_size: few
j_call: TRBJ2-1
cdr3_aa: CASSRTVSEQFF
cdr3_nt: TGTGCCAGCAGTCGGACAGTTTCTGAGCAGTTCTTC

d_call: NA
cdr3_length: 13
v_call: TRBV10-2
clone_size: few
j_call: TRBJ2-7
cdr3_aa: CASSDAVAYEQYF
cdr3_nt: TGCGCCAGCAGTGATGCGGTAGCCTACGAGCAGTACTTC

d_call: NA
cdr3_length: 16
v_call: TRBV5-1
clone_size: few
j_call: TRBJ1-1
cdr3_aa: CASSLGPSGARGEAFF
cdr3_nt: TGCGCCAGCAGCTTGGGGCCGTCAGGGGCGAGGGGTGAAGCTTTCTTT

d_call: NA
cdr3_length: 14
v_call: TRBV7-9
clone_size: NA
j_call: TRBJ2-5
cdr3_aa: CASSVDSNQETQYF
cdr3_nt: TGTGCCAGCAGCGTGGACAGCAACCAAGAGACCCAGTACTTC

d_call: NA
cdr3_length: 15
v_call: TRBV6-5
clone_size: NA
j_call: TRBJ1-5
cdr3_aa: CASSYTPGANQPQHF
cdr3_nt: TGTGCCAGCAGTTACACCCCAGGGGCCAATCAGCCCCAGCATTTT

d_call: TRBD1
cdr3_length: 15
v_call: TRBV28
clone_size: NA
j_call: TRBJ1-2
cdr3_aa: CASSFSQQGANGYTF
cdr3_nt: TGTGCCAGCAGTTTTTCACAACAGGGGGCGAATGGCTACACCTTC